Each of the 16 T cell receptor beta chains below was sequenced from the same sample in a study of blood T cell repertoires in COVID-19. Sequencing was performed with immunoSEQ multiplex PCR; in TCRdb, only in-frame clones are kept and a portion is missing. Here the sample spans under 300,000 clones, 84% being singletons. Sequencing was performed on peripheral blood. All receptors derive from a man aged 45-65 years with acute or convalescent COVID-19.

This chain joins TRBV27 and TRBJ1-5; D might be TRBD1 (6 bases). The CDR3 consists of 14 residues. Trimming shortened V by 4 bases and J by 2 bases, and 9 bases separated the two germline ends. Germline V gives CDR1 MNHEY, CDR2 SMNVEV (reference sequence). CDR3 DNA: TGTGCCAGCAGTTCACAGGGAGGCAATCAGCCCCAGCATTTT. Its translation: CASSSQGGNQPQHF.

The rearrangement uses TRBV7-8 and TRBJ2-3, with 11 bases fitting TRBD2. V was pared by 7 bases and J by 2 bases, with 5 bases of the junction left unmatched. Germline CDR1 and CDR2: SGHVS and FQNEAQ. The CDR3 spans 15 residues. As DNA, the CDR3 is TGTGCCAGCACGGGACTAGCGGCCAACACAGATACGCAGTATTTT. This codes for CASTGLAANTDTQYF.

The V and J genes are TRBV29-1 and TRBJ2-5; TRBD1 matches at 8 bases. Per the germline V gene, CDR1 is SQVTM and CDR2 is ANQGSEA. CDR3 size: 13 residues. V shed 3 bases, J shed 5 bases, and the junction held 5 bases outside the gene matches. The CDR3 spells CSVELNRGETQYF. The CDR3 nucleotides read TGCAGCGTTGAGCTCAACAGGGGGGAGACCCAGTACTTC.

V and J are TRBV28 and TRBJ1-6, with D possibly TRBD1 on 5 matching bases. The germline gives CDR1 MDHEN, CDR2 SYDVKM. V was cut by 7 bases and J by 10 bases, with 17 bases left in between. CDR3 size: 14 residues. The CDR3 nucleotides read TGTGCCAGCAACCTCGTTGGGGGGAACTCACCCCTCCACTTT. Its protein product is CASNLVGGNSPLHF. Complete variable domain (other parts from reference TRBV28 and TRBJ1-6): DVKVTQSSRYLVKRTGEKVFLECVQDMDHENMFWYRQDPGLGLRLIYFSYDVKMKEKGDIPEGYSVSREKKERFSLILESASTNQTSMYLCASNLVGGNSPLHFGNGTRLTVT.

The chain joins TRBV7-3 to TRBJ2-5; TRBD1 matches at 12 bases. CDR1 is SGHTA, CDR2 FQGTGA, per germline. Trimming cost V 5 bases and J 6 bases; bases outside gene matches: 7. The CDR3 length is 15 residues. The CDR3 bases are TGTGCCAGCAGCCCCTCGGGACAGGGGGCGAAGACCCAGTACTTC. It encodes CASSPSGQGAKTQYF. The entire variable domain, with the rest obtained from reference TRBV7-3 and TRBJ2-5, is as follows: GAGVSQTPSNKVTEKGKYVELRCDPISGHTALYWYRQSLGQGPEFLIYFQGTGAADDSGLPNDRFFAVRPEGSVSTLKIQRTERGDSAVYLCASSPSGQGAKTQYFGPGTRLLVL.

The chain is built from TRBV15 and TRBJ2-1; TRBD1 matches at 8 bases. Germline V lookup: CDR1 LNHNV, CDR2 YYDKDF (reference sequence). J lost 6 bases, V lost 0 bases, and 7 bases had no gene match. CDR3 length: 16 residues. This CDR3 reads CATSRDDRGLSNEQFF. CDR3 in DNA: TGTGCCACCAGCAGAGATGACAGGGGATTATCCAATGAGCAGTTCTTC. Full variable domain (outside the CDR3, taken from reference TRBV15 and TRBJ2-1): DAMVIQNPRYQVTQFGKPVTLSCSQTLNHNVMYWYQQKSSQAPKLLFHYYDKDFNNEADTPDNFQSRRPNTSFCFLDIRSPGLGDTAMYLCATSRDDRGLSNEQFFGPGTRLTVL.

This chain uses TRBV6-5 with TRBJ2-1, with TRBD1 matching 9 bases. The CDR3 extends over 11 amino acids. CDR1 and CDR2 from the germline V gene are MNHEY and SVGAGI. J was trimmed by 16 bases and V by 7 bases; bases with no gene match: 8. This CDR3 is CASIRGDRDFF. The DNA of the CDR3 is TGTGCCAGCATCCGAGGGGACAGGGACTTCTTC.

Details on this clone: One end of the junction does not line up with germline, which may come from a read error. The rearrangement joins TRBV6-5 to TRBJ2-7; possibly TRBD1 for D (6 bases). Germline assignment: CDR1 MNHEY and CDR2 SVGAGI. CDR3 length: 14 amino acids. CDR3 region: CASLEILQGYGQYF. CDR3 nucleotide sequence: TGTGCCAGCCTAGAAATCTTACAGGGATACGGGCAGTACTTC.

The chain has TRBV9 and TRBJ1-5; D is unclear. V lost 4 bases and J 4 bases, leaving 12 bases between the germline ends. Germline lookup yields CDR1 SGDLS and CDR2 YYNGEE. This CDR3 is built from 14 residues. The CDR3 here is CASSPREINQPQHF. CDR3 nucleotides: TGTGCCAGCAGCCCCCGGGAGATTAATCAGCCCCAGCATTTT.

The V gene is TRBV6-5, the J gene TRBJ1-6, with a weak D call TRBD1 (6 bases). The germline V and J ends were trimmed by 4 bases and 5 bases, with 12 bases remaining between them. Germline assignment: CDR1 MNHEY and CDR2 SVGAGI. This CDR3 contains 15 residues. CDR3 amino acids: CASSSDRLNNSPLHF. The DNA of the CDR3 is TGTGCCAGCAGTTCGGACAGACTGAATAATTCACCCCTCCACTTT.

The chain links TRBV11-2 to TRBJ2-1; 7 bases map to TRBD2. The CDR3 is made up of 11 amino acids. Germline CDR1 reads SGHAT; CDR2 reads FQNNGV. The J segment lost 15 bases and the V segment lost 8 bases, leaving 10 bases of the junction unmatched. CDR3 DNA sequence: TGTGCCAGCGGGATAGGGACTATCCTGTTCTTC. This codes for CASGIGTILFF. Using reference TRBV11-2 and TRBJ2-1 for the parts outside the CDR3, the full variable domain is EAGVAQSPRYKIIEKRQSVAFWCNPISGHATLYWYQQILGQGPKLLIQFQNNGVVDDSQLPKDRFSAERLKGVDSTLKIQPAKLEDSAVYLCASGIGTILFFGPGTRLTVL.

This clone is a singleton in its sample. The chain has TRBV11-2 and TRBJ1-2; 8 nucleotides agree with TRBD1. The CDR3 loop spans 12 amino acids. V trimming: 6 bases; J trimming: 8 bases; junction bases outside the gene matches: 5. CDR1 SGHAT and CDR2 FQNNGV come from the germline V gene. CDR3 residues: CASSRDRRGYTF. DNA for the CDR3: TGTGCCAGCAGTCGGGACAGGAGAGGCTACACCTTC.

The rearrangement links TRBV20-1 to TRBJ2-5; 12 bases map to TRBD2. This CDR3 spans 14 amino acids. The germline gives CDR1 DFQATT, CDR2 SNEGSKA (reference sequence). V lost 3 bases and J lost 13; bases outside the gene matches: 12. The CDR3, as DNA: TGCAGTGCTAGTCTTGGTCTAGCGGGGGGGGGTCCGTACTTC. Translating it yields CSASLGLAGGGPYF.

The rearrangement links TRBV3-1 (or the pseudogene TRBV3-2) to TRBJ2-1; TRBD2 matches at 15 bases. Germline-derived CDR1 and CDR2 are LGHDT and YNNKEL (reference sequence). The CDR3 has 19 residues. After removal of 4 bases from V and 4 bases from J, the junction contained 11 bases not matched to a gene. As DNA, the CDR3 is TGTGCCAGCAGCCCCTGGACTAGCGGGAGGGCCGCCAGGTACAATGAGCAGTTCTTC. Translating it yields CASSPWTSGRAARYNEQFF.

The genes are TRBV28 and TRBJ1-5; D gene unclear. Trimming removed 6 bases at V and 2 bases at J, with 8 bases between. The CDR3 length is 13 residues. Germline CDR1 MDHEN, CDR2 SYDVKM. CDR3 protein: CASRNRRNQPQHF. CDR3 nucleotide sequence: TGTGCCAGCAGGAACAGACGCAATCAGCCCCAGCATTTT.

Of note for this clone: Other DNA sequences in this sample translate to the same CDR3. This rearrangement joins TRBV3-1 (or the pseudogene TRBV3-2) to TRBJ2-5; 11 bases are a match to TRBD2. This CDR3 contains 14 residues. CDR1 is LGHDT, CDR2 YNNKEL, per germline (reference sequence). V shed 3 bases, J shed 3 bases, and the junction held 0 bases outside the gene matches. The CDR3 loop reads CASSQGLAEETQYF. Here the CDR3 DNA reads TGTGCCAGCAGCCAGGGACTAGCGGAAGAGACCCAGTACTTC.